These 25 T cell receptor beta chains share one sample of origin, sequenced in a study of T cell responses to AZD1222 COVID-19 vaccine (dated by TCRdb to about 2021). The label giving this sample's time point can be read as: baseline before first vaccination. Library generation was performed with the immunoSEQ multiplex PCR assay. TCRdb holds this immuneACCESS table with in-frame rearrangements only. Some clones are missing; in checked studies, unresolved V genes explain under half, and the rest has no known cause. The sample profile shows tens of thousands of clones; 85% to 90% of them were found once. The ten biggest clones cover 5.5% to 8% of the sample. Sequenced material: peripheral blood, taken on day 0 of AZD1222 vaccination. These receptors were collected from an adult in good health.

The chain links TRBV28 to TRBJ2-5; TRBD2 aligns across 10 bases. The CDR3 length is 15 residues. The V gene's germline CDR1 is MDHEN and CDR2 SYDVKM. J lost 5 bases, V lost 4 bases, and 7 bases had no gene match. CDR3 sequence reads: CASSSLSGGRETQYF. The CDR3 bases are TGTGCCAGCAGTTCCCTTAGCGGGGGGCGGGAGACCCAGTACTTC.

The chain joins TRBV6-2 or TRBV6-3 to TRBJ2-1; D may match TRBD1 or TRBD2 (5 bases each). CDR3 length equals 15 residues. V lost 6 bases, J lost 4 bases, and 16 bases lay in between. The germline V gene has CDR1 MNHEY and CDR2 SVGEGT. The CDR3 region is CASSRDSRTYNEQFF. DNA for the CDR3: TGTGCCAGCAGCCGAGACAGTAGGACTTACAATGAGCAGTTCTTC.

The chain combines TRBV6-5 with TRBJ1-1; 12 nucleotides match TRBD1. The germline CDR1 and CDR2 sequences are MNHEY and SVGAGI. The V and J ends lost 0 bases and 6 bases, in that order; junction bases with no gene match: 2. The CDR3 runs to 15 residues. This CDR3 is CASSYSGQGASEAFF. The CDR3 DNA reads as TGTGCCAGCAGTTACTCGGGACAGGGGGCGTCTGAAGCTTTCTTT.

The chain recombines TRBV5-1 with TRBJ2-7; perhaps TRBD2 as D (6 bases). This CDR3 has 16 residues. The V and J ends lost 0 bases and 0 bases respectively, with 13 bases between them. From germline, CDR1 is SGHRS and CDR2 YFSETQ. The CDR3 spells CASSLDGAGDSYEQYF. The CDR3 nucleotides are TGCGCCAGCAGCTTGGATGGAGCGGGTGACTCCTACGAGCAGTACTTC.

This chain uses TRBV3-1 (or the pseudogene TRBV3-2) with TRBJ1-3; 8 bases are a match to TRBD1. The CDR3 covers 16 residues. Germline-derived CDR1 and CDR2 are LGHDT and YNNKEL (reference sequence). Trimming took 3 bases from V and 0 from J; bases not matched to a gene: 4. CDR3 DNA sequence: TGTGCCAGCAGCCAGGAGGGGACAGGCTCTGGAAACACCATATATTTT. Translating gives CASSQEGTGSGNTIYF.

The V and J genes are TRBV5-1 and TRBJ1-3; D perhaps matches TRBD1 (5 bases). The CDR3 has 13 residues. V shed 4 bases and J shed 8 bases, with 13 bases lying between them. The germline CDR1 and CDR2 sequences are SGHRS and YFSETQ. CDR3: CASSQGVEDTIYF. CDR3 bases: TGCGCCAGCAGCCAGGGCGTAGAGGACACCATATATTTT.

The chain joins TRBV2 to TRBJ2-7; D ambiguous. Per germline, CDR1 SNHLY and CDR2 FYNNEI. Trimming shortened V by 4 bases and J by 7 bases, and 14 bases separated the two germline ends. The CDR3 extends over 13 amino acids. The CDR3 spells CASSGDPDGEQYF. The CDR3 region has the DNA TGTGCCAGCAGTGGGGATCCCGATGGGGAGCAGTACTTC.

This clone was seen at least ten times. The rearrangement links TRBV19 to TRBJ1-5; D might be TRBD1 (5 bases). V gave up 3 bases and J gave up 2 bases, with 17 bases separating them. The germline V gene has CDR1 LNHDA and CDR2 SQIVND (reference sequence). The CDR3 runs to 17 residues. The CDR3 loop reads CASSILALVQGNQPQHF. Written as DNA, the CDR3 is TGTGCCAGTAGTATTCTCGCGCTCGTACAGGGCAATCAGCCCCAGCATTTT. The whole variable domain, filled in from reference TRBV19 and TRBJ1-5, reads DGGITQSPKYLFRKEGQNVTLSCEQNLNHDAMYWYRQDPGQGLRLIYYSQIVNDFQKGDIAEGYSVSREKKESFPLTVTSAQKNPTAFYLCASSILALVQGNQPQHFGDGTRLSIL.

The V and J genes are TRBV28 and TRBJ2-1; TRBD1 is a possible D gene (6 bases). The CDR3 is 12 residues long. V shed 11 bases and J shed 4 bases, with 12 bases lying between them. The V gene's germline CDR1 is MDHEN and CDR2 SYDVKM. The CDR3, as DNA: TGTGCCTCAGGGGCTCTGTACAATGAGCAGTTCTTC. It is translated as CASGALYNEQFF.

This clone was recorded only once. The V call is TRBV7-3, the J call TRBJ2-1; D might be TRBD2 (5 bases). The CDR3 is 14 residues long. V was shortened by 6 bases and J by 7 bases, with 16 bases between the two germline ends. CDR1 SGHTA and CDR2 FQGTGA come from the germline V gene. Here the CDR3 reads CASSYGDGVNEQFF. The CDR3 DNA reads TGTGCCAGCAGTTACGGGGATGGTGTTAATGAGCAGTTCTTC.

This rearrangement joins TRBV27 to TRBJ2-7, with D possibly TRBD2 on 5 matching bases. V was clipped by 4 bases and J by 7 bases, with 11 bases between them. The germline CDR1 and CDR2 sequences are MNHEY and SMNVEV (reference sequence). The CDR3 has 12 amino acids. CDR3 in amino acids: CASSSPTGEQYF. The CDR3 DNA sequence: TGTGCCAGCAGTTCCCCGACGGGAGAGCAGTACTTC.

The chain recombines TRBV3-1 (or the pseudogene TRBV3-2) with TRBJ1-5; D is unresolved. Trimming pared 0 bases from V and 2 bases from J, leaving 8 bases between. Germline CDR1 is LGHDT and CDR2 is YNNKEL (reference sequence). CDR3 length equals 15 residues. As DNA, the CDR3 is TGTGCCAGCAGCCAAGAATTGGGTGGCAATCAGCCCCAGCATTTT. Its translation: CASSQELGGNQPQHF.

The V gene is TRBV27, the J gene TRBJ1-2; TRBD1 agrees at 8 bases. Trimming took 3 bases from V and 9 from J; bases not matched to a gene: 12. This CDR3 contains 15 residues. Germline assignment: CDR1 MNHEY and CDR2 SMNVEV (reference sequence). In DNA, the CDR3 is TGTGCCAGCAGTTTTATGGGGCAGGGGGCGCAGAGCTACACCTTC. Its protein product is CASSFMGQGAQSYTF.

The chain carries TRBV9 and TRBJ1-4; the D gene is possibly TRBD1 (5 bases). Per germline, CDR1 SGDLS and CDR2 YYNGEE. With 5 bases removed from V and 5 bases from J, the gap between germline ends came to 13 bases. The CDR3 length is 14 residues. The CDR3 loop reads CASRPPGNNEKLFF. As DNA, the CDR3 is TGTGCCAGCAGGCCACCAGGGAACAATGAAAAACTGTTTTTT.

V is TRBV6-5 and J is TRBJ2-5, with 8 bases fitting TRBD2. Germline V gene lookup returns CDR1 MNHEY and CDR2 SVGAGI. Trimming at V came to 7 bases and at J to 4 bases, leaving 8 bases not matched to a gene. The CDR3 is 14 residues long. CDR3 loop: CASTLTSGGETQYF. DNA of the CDR3: TGTGCCAGCACCCTCACTAGCGGAGGAGAGACCCAGTACTTC.

The J gene is TRBJ1-5, the V gene TRBV28, with a tentative D call TRBD1 (6 bases). The V gene's germline CDR1 is MDHEN and CDR2 SYDVKM. The ends were cut back, 7 bases at V and 2 bases at J, with 15 bases in the middle. The CDR3 totals 15 residues. For the CDR3, the DNA is TGTGCCAGCACCCGCGGGGGGGGCGGCAATCAGCCCCAGCATTTT. This translates into CASTRGGGGNQPQHF.

For the CDR3, the DNA is TGTGCCAGCAGCCAAGAAAACCGGGCCCAGTACTTC. Encoded protein: CASSQENRAQYF. The chain links TRBV3-1 (or the pseudogene TRBV3-2) to TRBJ2-7; D is undetermined. V gave up 0 bases and J gave up 10 bases, with 10 bases separating them. The CDR3 consists of 12 residues. Per the germline V gene, CDR1 is LGHDT and CDR2 is YNNKEL (reference sequence).

The V and J genes are TRBV29-1 and TRBJ2-2, with 9 bases matching TRBD2. The length of the CDR3 is 16 residues. Per the germline V gene, CDR1 is SQVTM and CDR2 is ANQGSEA. V dropped 0 bases and J dropped 3; count of bases not matched to a gene: 5. CDR3 nucleotides: TGCAGCGTTGAAGATGGGCTAGCGGGACACACCGGGGAGCTGTTTTTT. It is translated as CSVEDGLAGHTGELFF.

The rearrangement joins TRBV14 to TRBJ2-1, with D perhaps matching TRBD1 (7 bases). Trimming pared 3 bases from V and 5 bases from J, leaving 17 bases between. This CDR3 has 16 residues. CDR1 and CDR2 from the germline V gene are SGHDN and FVKESK. This CDR3 is CASSHRGTVLDNEQFF. The DNA of the CDR3 is TGTGCCAGCAGCCATCGGGGGACAGTGCTAGACAATGAGCAGTTCTTC.

The J gene is TRBJ2-3, the V gene TRBV10-2, with 7 nucleotides matching TRBD2. Trimming at V came to 7 bases and at J to 0 bases, leaving 7 bases not matched to a gene. Germline CDR1 is WSHSY and CDR2 is SAAADI. This CDR3 contains 15 residues. In DNA, the CDR3 is TGCGCCAGCACCAGGAGCGGGGCTAGCACAGATACGCAGTATTTT. This translates into CASTRSGASTDTQYF.

This CDR3 reads CASGYGDSNQPQHF. In DNA form, the CDR3 reads TGCGCCAGCGGGTACGGGGATAGCAATCAGCCCCAGCATTTT. The chain combines TRBV5-1 with TRBJ1-5; D not resolved. The CDR3 consists of 14 residues. The V end lost 7 bases, the J end lost 0 bases, and 11 bases lay between the germline ends. The germline gives CDR1 SGHRS, CDR2 YFSETQ.

V is TRBV6-5 and J is TRBJ2-5, with 9 bases aligning to TRBD1. The CDR3 covers 14 residues. Germline V CDR1 and CDR2: MNHEY, SVGAGI. The trim removed 8 bases at V and 5 bases at J, leaving 9 bases unmatched. CDR3 residues: CASSGQGGHETQYF. CDR3 DNA: TGTGCCAGCTCGGGACAGGGAGGACACGAGACCCAGTACTTC.

This clone has more than one count but fewer than ten. Mismatch with germline at one junction end may stem from a read error. This chain links TRBV3-1 (or the pseudogene TRBV3-2) with TRBJ2-1, with 7 bases matching TRBD1. Germline V CDR1 and CDR2: LGHDT, YNNKEL (reference sequence). This CDR3 is built from 14 residues. CDR3 protein: CASRHRGTNNEQFF. CDR3 sequence (DNA): TGTGCCAGCCGCCACAGGGGCACAAACAATGAGCAGTTCTTC.

The rearrangement joins TRBV20-1 to TRBJ1-2; D is ambiguous. CDR1 and CDR2 from the germline V gene are DFQATT and SNEGSKA (reference sequence). The V end was cut by 3 bases, the J end by 7 bases, with 12 bases between. The CDR3 sequence is 12 residues long. The CDR3 nucleotides are TGCAGTGCTAGTAACCTGGGTGGTGGCTACACCTTC. Translated, it gives CSASNLGGGYTF.

The V and J genes are TRBV6-2 or TRBV6-3 and TRBJ2-3; D not resolved. Germline V CDR1 and CDR2: MNHEY, SVGEGT. The V and J ends lost 0 bases and 1 base respectively, with 11 bases between them. CDR3 length: 16 amino acids. CDR3 residues: CASSYSQAPGTDTQYF. The CDR3 nucleotides read TGTGCCAGCAGTTACTCTCAAGCTCCTGGCACAGATACGCAGTATTTT.